This TCR beta chain was obtained from a study of blood T cell repertoires in COVID-19 (dated by TCRdb to 2019 to 2021). A note on the overall study: Collaborator samples came from the United States, Italy and Spain and covered acute and convalescent phases of COVID-19. The repertoires were released in a freely available public database meant as a resource for research on the immune response to SARS-CoV-2. Subjects who had been exposed to COVID-19, were actively infected with it, or had recovered from it provided the deeply sampled blood TCRbeta repertoires that made up the dataset. Where available, HLA class I and class II types were taken from metadata supplied by the sample provider and were not determined by assay-based typing. A de-identified subject ID, COVID-19 status, age in years and sex were almost always included in the sample metadata. The prospective study material was composed of cDNA or gDNA derived from T cells, B-cell-depleted T cells, or PBMCs. The samples were drawn from the first 160 participants of the ongoing ImmuneRACE study and from 1,254 subjects provided by 6 global collaborators. What the work shows at the level of the full study, not this receptor alone: Clinical and demographic metadata were provided uncurated, with the amount varying by source and participant.

The immunoSEQ Assay, a bias-controlled multiplex PCR, was used to amplify TCRbeta CDR3 regions from genomic DNA. The original pipeline was this. The number of nucleated cells in each sample was estimated by amplification of reference gene primers within the assay. To quantify the absolute abundance of each unique TCRbeta CDR3 rearrangement, sequence reads were collapsed and filtered. For each sample, productive Simpson clonality was calculated by taking the square root of Simpson's diversity index across productive rearrangements. What TCRdb holds here is the immuneACCESS table cut down to in-frame rearrangements. Part of the clones is not present; checked against another copy, under half of the missing clones reflect an unresolved V gene, and the others are unexplained. V, J and clone size are those of that table, while D and trimming were read from the DNA. This sample lists some 100,000 clones; 80% to 95% were detected once. Approximately 2% of the sample comes from the top ten.

CDR1 and CDR2 were assigned from the germline V gene as SGHRS and YFSETQ. The CDR3 numbers 15 residues from cysteine through phenylalanine. Of the read, only the CDR3 DNA is kept; its 45 bases are in frame from base 1. Trimming accounts for 0 bases at V and 8 bases at J, while the number of junction bases matched to no gene is 2. Whole blood was collected in K2EDTA tubes by collaborating institutions according to the institutions' own protocols. For TCRbeta analysis, collaborator samples were shipped as frozen whole blood, as isolated PBMCs, or as DNA extracted from either sample type. Of note for this clone: Its specific antigen is unknown. Per-base qualities were not stored, and no clone one base away is much larger.

The sequencing input was peripheral blood. The rearrangement joined TRBV5-1 to TRBJ2-1; 13 central bases correspond to TRBD2. The clonotype originates from a man in his fifties or sixties with active COVID-19. Here is the DNA: TGCGCCAGCAGCTTGGCCGGGACTAGCGGGGATGAGCAGTTCTTC. Its amino acids are CASSLAGTSGDEQFF.